This T cell receptor (beta chain) came from a study of T cell repertoires in cytomegalovirus infection. TCRdb re-analysed the reads in MiXCR, keeping a single row per CDR3 protein. Counted here are a few hundred thousand distinct CDR3 sequences, about a sixth occurring once; the ten biggest clones make up 12%. This clonotype came up once. The germline V and J ends were trimmed by 7 bases and 2 bases, with 17 bases remaining between them. The CDR3 runs to 15 residues. CDR1 LNHDA and CDR2 SQIVND come from the germline V gene (reference sequence). The sample comprised PBMCs. The receptor's source is a human donor in good health (CMV status not recorded). Some clones in this sample may be carry-over from other donors' samples. The chain combines TRBV19 with TRBJ1-2, with a tentative D call TRBD1 (5 bases). The CDR3 sequence: CASIGSVGLNYGYTF. DNA for the CDR3: TGTGCCAGTATCGGATCAGTGGGGCTAAACTATGGCTACACCTTC.